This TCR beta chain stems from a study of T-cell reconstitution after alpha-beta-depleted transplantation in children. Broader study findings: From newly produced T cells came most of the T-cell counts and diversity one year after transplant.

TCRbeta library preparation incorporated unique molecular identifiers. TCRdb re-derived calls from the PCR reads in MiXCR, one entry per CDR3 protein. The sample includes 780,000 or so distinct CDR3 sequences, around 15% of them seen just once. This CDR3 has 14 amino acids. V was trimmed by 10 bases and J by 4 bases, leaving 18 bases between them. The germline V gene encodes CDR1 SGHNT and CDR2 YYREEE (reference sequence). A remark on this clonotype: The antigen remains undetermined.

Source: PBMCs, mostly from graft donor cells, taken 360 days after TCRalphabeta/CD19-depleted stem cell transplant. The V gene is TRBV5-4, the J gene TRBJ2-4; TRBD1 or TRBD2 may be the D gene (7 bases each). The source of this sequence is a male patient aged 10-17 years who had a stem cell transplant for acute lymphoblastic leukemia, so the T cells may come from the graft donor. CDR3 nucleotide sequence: TGTGCCTTCTACCAGGGGGGGCGAAAAAACATTCAGTACTTC. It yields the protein CAFYQGGRKNIQYF. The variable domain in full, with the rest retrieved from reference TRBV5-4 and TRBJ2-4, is ETGVTQSPTHLIKTRGQQVTLRCSSQSGHNTVSWYQQALGQGPQFIFQYYREEENGRGNFPPRFSGLQFPNYSSELNVNALELDDSALYLCAFYQGGRKNIQYFGAGTRLSVL.